Ten or more counts support the clone carrying this T cell receptor beta chain. Its antigen is still unknown. Losses at the gene ends were 5 bases for V and 7 bases for J; bases not matched to a gene: 9. CDR1 is MNHEY, CDR2 SVGEGT, per germline. This CDR3 region has 15 residues. The data derive from a study of T cells in Graves' hyperthyroidism and ophthalmopathy. Points from the study as a whole: Appearing also in blood were most of the thyroid clonotypes expanded above 0.001.

Graves' hyperthyroidism showing no ophthalmopathy progression within 18 months was considered stable. Orbital computed tomography and thyroid ultrasound, together with serum TRAb and thyroxine and clinical symptoms, were used for diagnoses. TCR beta CDR3 region amplification was performed from RNA transcripts. During a first-round RT-PCR of the TCR CDR3, the HTBI primer set was used. TCRdb re-called the multiplex PCR reads with MiXCR, one entry per CDR3 protein. Among some 690,000 distinct CDR3 sequences listed, 17% were seen once. Sequencing was carried out using blood. The TCR was taken from a man aged 45-60 years with Graves' hyperthyroidism. This chain links TRBV6-2 or TRBV6-3 with TRBJ2-1, with 9 bases aligning to TRBD1. The CDR3: CASSPRGQGINEQFF. CDR3 bases: TGTGCCAGCAGTCCTAGGGGACAGGGCATAAATGAGCAGTTCTTC.